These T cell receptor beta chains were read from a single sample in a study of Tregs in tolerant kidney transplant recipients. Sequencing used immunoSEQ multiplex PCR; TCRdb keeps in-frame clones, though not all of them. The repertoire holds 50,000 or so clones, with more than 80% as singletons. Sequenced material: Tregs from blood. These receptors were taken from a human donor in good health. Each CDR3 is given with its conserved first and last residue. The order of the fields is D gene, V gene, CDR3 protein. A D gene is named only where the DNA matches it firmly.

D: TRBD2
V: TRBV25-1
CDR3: CASSQPGLAQDEQYF

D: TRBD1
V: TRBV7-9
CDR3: CASSPGTGGLYEQYF

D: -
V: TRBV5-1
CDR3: CASSLDPGGTEAFF

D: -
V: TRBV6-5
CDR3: CASSYVGGYGYTF

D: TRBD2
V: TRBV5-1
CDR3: CASSSGLAGGQETQYF

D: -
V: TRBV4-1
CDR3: CASSQSGNWANVLTF

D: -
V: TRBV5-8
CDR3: CASSLVPGRFNYGYTF

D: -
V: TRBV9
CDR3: CASSAQNKNTEAFF

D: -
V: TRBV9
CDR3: CASSVGGSLGRTDTQYF

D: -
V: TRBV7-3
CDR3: CASSSVTTNTGELFF

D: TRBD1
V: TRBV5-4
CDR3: CASSPVDRVDTEAFF

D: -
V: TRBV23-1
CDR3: CASSREGLFHNSGNTIYF

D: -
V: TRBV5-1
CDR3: CASGRPTYEQYF

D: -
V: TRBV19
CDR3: CASSIRQVRTEAFF

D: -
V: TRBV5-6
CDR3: CASSLGVSNSPLHF

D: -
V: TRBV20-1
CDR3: CSARGDREQYF

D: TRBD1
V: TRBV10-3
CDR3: CAISVFRDRGGEQYF

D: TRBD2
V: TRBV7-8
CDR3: CASSLKPTGGTGDTQYF

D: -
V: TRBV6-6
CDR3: CASLSAARAFF

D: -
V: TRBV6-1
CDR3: CASSSQWPSPSEQYF

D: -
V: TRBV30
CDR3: CAWIKRAPEGYTF

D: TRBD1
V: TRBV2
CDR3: CASSEAGRGPYNEQFF

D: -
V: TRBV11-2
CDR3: CASSLGGRGHYEQYF

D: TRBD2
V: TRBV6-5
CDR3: CASSPQTSGATQYF

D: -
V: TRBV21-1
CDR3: CASSPMAGFEAKNIQYF

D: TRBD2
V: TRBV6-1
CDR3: CASNSRSGSYQYF

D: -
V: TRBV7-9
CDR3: CASSSVAYEQYF

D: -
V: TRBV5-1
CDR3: CASSFGGTGSIYEQYF

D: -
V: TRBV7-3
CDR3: CASSFDRFSYEQYF

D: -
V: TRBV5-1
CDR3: CASSGLGGLGTDTQYF

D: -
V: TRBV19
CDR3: CASTTSGTEAFF

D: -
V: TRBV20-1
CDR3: CSLRGYTF

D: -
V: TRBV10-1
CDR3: CASSDGYRGPQHF

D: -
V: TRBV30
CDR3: CAWSVLQNTGELFF

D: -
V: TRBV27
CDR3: CASSLTWNTEAFF

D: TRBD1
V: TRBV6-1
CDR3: CASRRGQGGYGYTF

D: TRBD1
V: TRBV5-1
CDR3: CASSLVSWGQGANEQYF

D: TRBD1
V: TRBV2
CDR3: CASSGDSRSQPQHF

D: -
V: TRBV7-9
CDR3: CASSFYSGNTIYF

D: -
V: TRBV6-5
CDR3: CASSERVSTEAFF

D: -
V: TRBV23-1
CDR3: CASSLIPGGPQETQYF

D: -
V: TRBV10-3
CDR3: CAISEGGAEKLFF

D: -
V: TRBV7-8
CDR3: CASSHRGQYRSYNEQFF

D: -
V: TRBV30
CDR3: CAWSPGSLLFIQYF

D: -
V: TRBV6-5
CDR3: CASSPVQGSGNTIYF

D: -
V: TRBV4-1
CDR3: CASSQETSGRWSRSGELFF

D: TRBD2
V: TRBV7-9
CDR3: CASTQGLAGGPLTGELFF

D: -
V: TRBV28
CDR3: CASSFAGPNEKLFF

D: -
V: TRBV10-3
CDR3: CAIGQTNLPSGNTIYF